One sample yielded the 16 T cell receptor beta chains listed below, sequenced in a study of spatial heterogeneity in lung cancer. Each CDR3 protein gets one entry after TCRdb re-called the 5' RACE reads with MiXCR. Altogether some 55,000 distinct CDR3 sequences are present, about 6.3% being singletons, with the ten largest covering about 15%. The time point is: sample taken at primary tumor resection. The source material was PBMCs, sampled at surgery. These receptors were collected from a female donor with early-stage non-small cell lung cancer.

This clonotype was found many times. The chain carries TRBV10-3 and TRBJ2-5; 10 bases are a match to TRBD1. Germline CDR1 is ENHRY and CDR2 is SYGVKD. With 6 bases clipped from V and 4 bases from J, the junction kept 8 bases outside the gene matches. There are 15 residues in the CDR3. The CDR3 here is CAIRPGQGKGETQYF. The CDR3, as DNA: TGTGCCATCAGACCGGGACAGGGGAAGGGAGAGACCCAGTACTTC.

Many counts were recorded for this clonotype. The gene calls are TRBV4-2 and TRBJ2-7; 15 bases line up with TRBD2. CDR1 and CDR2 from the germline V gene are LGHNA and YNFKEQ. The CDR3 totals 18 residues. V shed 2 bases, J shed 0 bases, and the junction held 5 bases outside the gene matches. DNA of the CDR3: TGTGCCAGCAGCCAAACCGGACTAGCGGGAGGGAGCTCCTACGAGCAGTACTTC. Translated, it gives CASSQTGLAGGSSYEQYF.

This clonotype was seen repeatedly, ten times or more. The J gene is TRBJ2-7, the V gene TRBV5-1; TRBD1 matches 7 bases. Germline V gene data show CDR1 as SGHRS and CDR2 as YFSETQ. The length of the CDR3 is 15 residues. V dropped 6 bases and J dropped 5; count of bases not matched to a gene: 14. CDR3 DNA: TGCGCCAGCAACTTCAGGGGGATGGCCGTGGACGAGCAGTACTTC. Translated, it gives CASNFRGMAVDEQYF.

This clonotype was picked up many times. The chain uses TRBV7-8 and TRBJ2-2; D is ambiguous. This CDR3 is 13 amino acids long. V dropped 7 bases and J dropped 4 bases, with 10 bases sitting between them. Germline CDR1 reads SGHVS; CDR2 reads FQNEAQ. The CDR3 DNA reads TGTGCCAGCACCCCCGGGTTCACCGGGGAGCTGTTTTTT. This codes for CASTPGFTGELFF.

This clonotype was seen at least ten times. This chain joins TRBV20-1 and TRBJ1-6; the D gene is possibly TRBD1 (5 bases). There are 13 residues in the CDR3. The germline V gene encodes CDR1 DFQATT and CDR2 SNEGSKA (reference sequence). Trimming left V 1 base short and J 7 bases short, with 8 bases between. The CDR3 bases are TGCAGTGCTAGAGGACAGAACAATTCACCCCTCCACTTT. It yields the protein CSARGQNNSPLHF.

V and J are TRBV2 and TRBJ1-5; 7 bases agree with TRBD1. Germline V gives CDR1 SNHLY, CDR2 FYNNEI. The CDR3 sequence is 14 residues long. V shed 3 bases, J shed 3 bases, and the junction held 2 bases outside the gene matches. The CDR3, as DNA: TGTGCCAGCAGTGAGGGACAGCCCAATCAGCCCCAGCATTTT. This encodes CASSEGQPNQPQHF.

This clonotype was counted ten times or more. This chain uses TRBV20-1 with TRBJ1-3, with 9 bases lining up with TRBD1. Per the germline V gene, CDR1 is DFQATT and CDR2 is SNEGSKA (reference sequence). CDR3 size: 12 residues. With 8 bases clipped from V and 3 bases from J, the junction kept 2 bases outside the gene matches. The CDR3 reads CSTDRGGNTIYF. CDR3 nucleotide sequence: TGCAGTACGGACAGGGGTGGAAACACCATATATTTT.

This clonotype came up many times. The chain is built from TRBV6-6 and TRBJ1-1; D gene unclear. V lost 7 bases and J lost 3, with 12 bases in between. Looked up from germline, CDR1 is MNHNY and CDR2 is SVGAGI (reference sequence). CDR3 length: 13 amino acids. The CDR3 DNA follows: TGTGCCAGCAAAGCGTCGCTGGACACTGAAGCTTTCTTT. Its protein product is CASKASLDTEAFF.

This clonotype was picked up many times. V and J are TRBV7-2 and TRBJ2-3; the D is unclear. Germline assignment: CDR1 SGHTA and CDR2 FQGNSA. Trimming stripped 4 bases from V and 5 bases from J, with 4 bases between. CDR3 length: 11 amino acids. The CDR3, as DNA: TGTGCCAGCAGCTACAAAGATACGCAGTATTTT. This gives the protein CASSYKDTQYF.

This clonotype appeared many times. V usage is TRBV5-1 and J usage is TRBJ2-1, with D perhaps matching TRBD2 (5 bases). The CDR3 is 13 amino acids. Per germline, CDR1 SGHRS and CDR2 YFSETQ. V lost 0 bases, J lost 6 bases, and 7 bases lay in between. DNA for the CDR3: TGCGCCAGCAGCTTGGAGGAGGTCAATGAGCAGTTCTTC. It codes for CASSLEEVNEQFF.

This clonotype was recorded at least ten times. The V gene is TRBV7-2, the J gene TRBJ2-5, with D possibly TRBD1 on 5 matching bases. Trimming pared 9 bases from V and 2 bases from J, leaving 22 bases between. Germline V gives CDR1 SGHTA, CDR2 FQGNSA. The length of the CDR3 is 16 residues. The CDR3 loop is CASYILGVAVQETQYF. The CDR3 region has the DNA TGTGCCAGTTACATCTTAGGGGTGGCGGTACAAGAGACCCAGTACTTC.

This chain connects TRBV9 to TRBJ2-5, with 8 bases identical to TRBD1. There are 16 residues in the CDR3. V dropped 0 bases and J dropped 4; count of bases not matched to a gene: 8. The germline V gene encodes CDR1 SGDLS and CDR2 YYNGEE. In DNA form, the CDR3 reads TGTGCCAGCAGCGTAGTTCCAGGGGGCATTGGAGAGACCCAGTACTTC. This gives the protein CASSVVPGGIGETQYF.

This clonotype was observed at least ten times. The CDR3 DNA reads TGTGCCAGCAGCCTCGACAGCTACCAGCCCCAGCATTTT. Translating gives CASSLDSYQPQHF. This chain joins TRBV5-5 and TRBJ1-5; D may be TRBD1 (5 bases). V was cut by 4 bases and J by 7 bases, with 12 bases left in between. Germline-derived CDR1 and CDR2 are SGHKS and YYEKEE (reference sequence). This CDR3 has 13 amino acids.

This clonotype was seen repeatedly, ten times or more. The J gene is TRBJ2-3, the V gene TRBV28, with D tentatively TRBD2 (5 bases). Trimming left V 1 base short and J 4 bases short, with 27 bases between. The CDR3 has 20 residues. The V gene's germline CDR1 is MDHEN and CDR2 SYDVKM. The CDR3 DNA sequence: TGTGCCAGCAGTTTATTATTAACCGGCGGGCGGTCTAGTCCTCCAGATACGCAGTATTTT. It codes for CASSLLLTGGRSSPPDTQYF.

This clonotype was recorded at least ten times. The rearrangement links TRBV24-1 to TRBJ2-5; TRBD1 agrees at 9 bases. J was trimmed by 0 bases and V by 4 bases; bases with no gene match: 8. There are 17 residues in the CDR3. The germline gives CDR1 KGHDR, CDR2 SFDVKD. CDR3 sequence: CATSDQTGTGYQETQYF. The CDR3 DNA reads TGTGCCACCAGTGACCAAACCGGGACAGGGTACCAAGAGACCCAGTACTTC.

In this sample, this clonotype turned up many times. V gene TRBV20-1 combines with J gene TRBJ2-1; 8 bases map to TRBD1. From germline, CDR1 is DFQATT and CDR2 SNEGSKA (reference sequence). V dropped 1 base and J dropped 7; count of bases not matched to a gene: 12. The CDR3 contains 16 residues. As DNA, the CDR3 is TGCAGTGCTAGAGCCCCGACAGGGGCAAAGGGAAATGAGCAGTTCTTC. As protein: CSARAPTGAKGNEQFF.